The present T cell receptor beta chain was sequenced within a study of blood T cell repertoires in COVID-19. Sequencing used immunoSEQ multiplex PCR; TCRdb keeps in-frame clones, though not all of them. In the table there are about 81,000 clones, roughly four fifths of which are singletons. V shed 6 bases and J shed 9 bases, with 15 bases lying between them. CDR3 size: 12 residues. The sequenced sample consisted of peripheral blood. The TCR originated in a human donor in a cohort sampled during active COVID-19. The rearrangement uses TRBV12-3 or TRBV12-4 and TRBJ2-7, with D possibly matching TRBD2 (6 bases). The CDR3 coding sequence is TGTGCCAGCAGCCGCACTCCGGGACTGCAGTACTTC. It yields the protein CASSRTPGLQYF.